Below, 20 T cell receptor beta chains from the same sample are listed, as sequenced in a study of blood T cells in healthy people across ages (dated by TCRdb to about 2015). Library prep was done by 5' RACE. Sequenced on an Illumina HiSeq 2500. A second about 7 to 12 cycle PCR used a sample-barcoded 5' primer and a J-beta primer mix. TCRdb reanalyzed the raw reads on its own, using fastp at Q25 for trimming and MiXCR for clone calling, and kept in-frame beta chains. Here each entry gathers all rows of one CDR3 protein and keeps the most common genes and DNA. Counted in this sample were fewer than 800,000 distinct CDR3 sequences; under 25% of them appeared once. Roughly 3.4% of the sample is in the top ten clones. Sequencing was done on a sample of blood. These receptors came from a man between 65 and 85 years old in good health.

This chain joins TRBV9 and TRBJ1-1, with D perhaps TRBD1 (5 bases). Germline-derived CDR1 and CDR2 are SGDLS and YYNGEE. The CDR3 runs 14 residues. V dropped 0 bases and J dropped 1 base, with 7 bases sitting between them. CDR3 amino acids: CASSVVGGNTEAFF. The CDR3 nucleotides are TGTGCCAGCAGCGTAGTGGGGGGGAACACTGAAGCTTTCTTT.

In its sample, this clonotype was seen once. A read error may account for a junction end that differs from germline. V usage is TRBV24-1 and J usage is TRBJ2-5; the match to TRBD2 covers 10 bases. The CDR3 length is 16 residues. Germline V gives CDR1 KGHDR, CDR2 SFDVKD. CDR3: CATSDWRTSGVDEQSF. The CDR3 nucleotides are TGTGCCACCAGTGATTGGCGGACTAGCGGCGTCGATGAGCAGTCCTTC.

Many counts were recorded for this clonotype. The rearrangement links TRBV15 to TRBJ2-1; D call uncertain. The V and J ends lost 3 bases and 0 bases respectively, with 9 bases between them. The CDR3 is 15 residues long. The germline CDR1 and CDR2 sequences are LNHNV and YYDKDF (reference sequence). The CDR3 reads CATSSSRSSYNEQFF. The CDR3 coding sequence is TGTGCCACCAGCAGTAGCCGGAGCTCCTACAATGAGCAGTTCTTC.

This chain uses TRBV3-1 with TRBJ1-1; 7 bases match TRBD1. V lost 4 bases, J lost 8 bases, and 7 bases stayed unmatched. CDR1 is LGHDT, CDR2 YNNKEL, per germline (reference sequence). The CDR3 has 13 amino acids. This chain's CDR3 is CASSRQGTKEAFF. The CDR3 DNA reads as TGTGCCAGCAGCCGACAGGGAACAAAAGAAGCTTTCTTT.

The chain uses TRBV14 and TRBJ1-1, with 8 positions matching TRBD1. The CDR3 totals 17 residues. Trimming removed 7 bases from V and 0 bases from J; junction bases left unmatched: 13. The germline gives CDR1 SGHDN, CDR2 FVKESK. CDR3 in amino acids: CASKVWTGTLMNTEAFF. The CDR3 DNA sequence: TGTGCCAGCAAGGTATGGACAGGGACCTTGATGAACACTGAAGCTTTCTTT.

This clonotype was counted a few times. V and J are TRBV24-1 and TRBJ2-7, with 7 positions matching TRBD1. The CDR3 consists of 14 residues. The trim removed 4 bases at V and 2 bases at J, leaving 4 bases unmatched. From germline, CDR1 is KGHDR and CDR2 SFDVKD. The CDR3 region is CATSDGDSPYEQYF. The CDR3 DNA is TGTGCCACCAGTGACGGGGACAGTCCCTACGAGCAGTACTTC.

The CDR3 sequence: CASSQRQGAYGYTF. The CDR3, as DNA: TGTGCCAGCAGCCAAAGACAGGGGGCATATGGCTACACCTTC. The chain links TRBV6-6 to TRBJ1-2, with 10 bases aligning to TRBD1. Germline V gene data show CDR1 as MNHNY and CDR2 as SVGAGI (reference sequence). The length of the CDR3 is 14 residues. With 6 bases clipped from V and 5 bases from J, the junction kept 6 bases outside the gene matches.

The V gene is TRBV29-1, the J gene TRBJ2-3; 11 bases match TRBD2. The CDR3 totals 16 residues. Germline loops: CDR1 SQVTM, CDR2 ANQGSEA. The J segment lost 3 bases and the V segment lost 7 bases, leaving 12 bases of the junction unmatched. The CDR3 DNA follows: TGCAGCGCCATGGCCCCGACTAGCGGGGCGACAGATACGCAGTATTTT. Its translation: CSAMAPTSGATDTQYF.

V is TRBV14 and J is TRBJ1-1, with 10 nucleotides matching TRBD1. The CDR3 spans 16 residues. Trimming at V came to 2 bases and at J to 6 bases, leaving 9 bases not matched to a gene. Germline V gene data show CDR1 as SGHDN and CDR2 as FVKESK. The CDR3 DNA reads as TGTGCCAGCAGCCAACTACTTGGACAGGGGGTCCCTGAAGCTTTCTTT. Translation: CASSQLLGQGVPEAFF.

The J gene is TRBJ2-7, the V gene TRBV6-1; 8 positions agree with TRBD2. The ends lost 5 bases at V and 2 bases at J; junction bases unmatched: 11. CDR3 length: 16 residues. Germline V gene data show CDR1 as MNHNS and CDR2 as SASEGT. The CDR3 DNA is TGTGCCAGCAGTCCAATAAGCGGGAGCATCCCCTACGAGCAGTACTTC. As protein: CASSPISGSIPYEQYF.

The rearrangement uses TRBV28 and TRBJ1-5; maybe TRBD1 (6 bases). CDR1 is MDHEN, CDR2 SYDVKM, per germline. Deletions cut 4 bases from V and 7 bases from J, with 14 bases between. This CDR3 is 14 amino acids long. Here the CDR3 reads CASSSNRDSQPQHF. The CDR3 DNA reads as TGTGCCAGCAGTTCCAACAGGGATAGCCAGCCCCAGCATTTT.

The V gene is TRBV29-1, the J gene TRBJ2-5; 9 positions match TRBD1. Germline V lookup: CDR1 SQVTM, CDR2 ANQGSEA. This CDR3 comprises 13 residues. With 5 bases clipped from V and 9 bases from J, the junction kept 10 bases outside the gene matches. CDR3 in DNA: TGCAGCGTTTCCGGGACAGGGAATGTGGCCCAGTACTTC. This translates into CSVSGTGNVAQYF.

This clonotype was counted many times. The chain recombines TRBV29-1 with TRBJ2-4; 7 nucleotides agree with TRBD2. The germline V gene has CDR1 SQVTM and CDR2 ANQGSEA. The CDR3 is 13 amino acids. Germline trimming cut 6 bases from V and 3 bases from J; bases unmatched to any gene: 5. CDR3 in DNA: TGCAGCGTGGGGGGAGGGAACAAAAACATTCAGTACTTC. Translation gives CSVGGGNKNIQYF. The variable domain in full, with the rest retrieved from reference TRBV29-1 and TRBJ2-4, is SAVISQKPSRDICQRGTSLTIQCQVDSQVTMMFWYRQQPGQSLTLIATANQGSEATYESGFVIDKFPISRPNLTFSTLTVSNMSPEDSSIYLCSVGGGNKNIQYFGAGTRLSVL.

This clonotype was found a few times. J is TRBJ2-1 and V is TRBV4-3; perhaps TRBD2 as D (6 bases). Matching the DNA end better, TRBJ2-5 makes the J call doubtful. The CDR3 covers 16 residues. Germline loops: CDR1 LGHNA, CDR2 YSLEER. CDR3 sequence: CASSQVLGGRGETQYF. The CDR3 bases are TGCGCCAGCAGCCAAGTTCTAGGAGGGAGAGGCGAGACCCAGTACTTC.

This clonotype was seen a handful of times. The junction and the germline gene differ at one end; a read error may be behind it. The chain carries TRBV7-7 and TRBJ1-4; D might be TRBD1 (5 bases). The CDR3 extends over 15 amino acids. Germline loops: CDR1 SSHAT, CDR2 FNYEAQ (reference sequence). CDR3 nucleotides: TGTGCTAGCAGCCGCTCACCGGGGCATAATGAAAAACTGTTTTTT. Its protein is CASSRSPGHNEKLFF.

CDR3 loop: CASSPTSGISPLHF. The CDR3, as DNA: TGTGCCAGCAGCCCAACGAGCGGTATTTCACCCCTCCACTTT. This rearrangement joins TRBV16 to TRBJ1-6; D not resolved. The CDR3 has 14 residues. V was trimmed by 4 bases and J by 9 bases, leaving 13 bases between them. Germline CDR1 reads KGHSY; CDR2 reads FQNENV.

In nucleotides, the CDR3 is TGTGCCAGCAGGGAGGGACCCGTCTCCTACAATGAGCAGTTCTTC. Translating gives CASREGPVSYNEQFF. This chain uses TRBV2 with TRBJ2-1; tentative D call: TRBD2 (6 bases). Trimming cost V 6 bases and J 0 bases, with 12 bases left between them. This CDR3 spans 15 amino acids. Germline V CDR1 and CDR2: SNHLY, FYNNEI.

The sample holds a few counts of this clonotype. The V and J genes are TRBV29-1 and TRBJ2-3, with D possibly being TRBD1 (5 bases). The CDR3 consists of 14 residues. Germline values: CDR1 SQVTM, CDR2 ANQGSEA. V shed 0 bases and J shed 1 base, with 8 bases lying between them. CDR3 protein: CSVEDPQGTDTQYF. The CDR3 DNA follows: TGCAGCGTTGAAGATCCACAGGGCACAGATACGCAGTATTTT.

This chain joins TRBV11-2 and TRBJ2-3; no clear D gene. The CDR3 consists of 16 residues. V dropped 1 base and J dropped 0 bases, with 11 bases sitting between them. The germline V gene has CDR1 SGHAT and CDR2 FQNNGV. The CDR3 loop is CASSLGPGSSTDTQYF. Written as DNA, the CDR3 is TGTGCCAGCAGCTTAGGCCCAGGATCTAGCACAGATACGCAGTATTTT.

The rearrangement uses TRBV5-4 and TRBJ2-5, with 10 bases lining up with TRBD2. There are 18 residues in the CDR3. V dropped 2 bases and J dropped 0; count of bases not matched to a gene: 10. Per germline, CDR1 SGHNT and CDR2 YYREEE (reference sequence). CDR3 DNA sequence: TGTGCCAGCAGCTTAGATAAGCGGGAGGGCGGGCACCAAGAGACCCAGTACTTC. Residues: CASSLDKREGGHQETQYF.